This T cell receptor beta chain was observed in a study of blood T cell repertoires in COVID-19 (dated by TCRdb to the early 2020s). Regarding the research as a whole: The collaborator samples originated in the United States, Italy and Spain and spanned the acute and convalescent phases of COVID-19. The material from the prospective study consisted of cDNA or gDNA derived from T cells, B-cell-depleted T cells, or PBMCs. The dataset comprised deeply sampled blood TCRbeta repertoires from subjects exposed to, actively infected with, or recovered from COVID-19. The repertoires were made available in a free public database intended to serve as a resource for research on the immune response to SARS-CoV-2. Samples came from the ongoing ImmuneRACE study (first 160 participants) plus 1,254 subjects from 6 global collaborators. Sample metadata almost always included a de-identified subject ID, COVID-19 status, age in years and sex. Where available, HLA class I and class II types were obtained from metadata supplied by the sample provider rather than from assay-based typing.

General findings and caveats noted by the study authors: Clinical and demographic metadata were provided uncurated, with the amount varying by source and participant.

The CDR3 covers 16 residues, taking in both the cysteine and the phenylalanine. The retained sequence is limited to the CDR3, 48 bases, with the frame set at the first base. The germline V gene (reference sequence) specifies SGHAT as CDR1 and FQDESV as CDR2. The V and J ends are trimmed by 6 bases and 0 bases, leaving 14 bases between them. TCRbeta CDR3 regions were amplified from genomic DNA using the immunoSEQ Assay, a bias-controlled multiplex PCR. The published analysis was carried out like this. Nucleated cell counts per sample were estimated from amplification of reference gene primers within the assay. To quantify the absolute abundance of each unique TCRbeta CDR3 rearrangement, sequence reads were collapsed and filtered. Productive Simpson clonality was computed per sample as the square root of Simpson's diversity index over productive rearrangements. The immuneACCESS repertoire file appears here via TCRdb, limited to in-frame rearrangements. These files lack a portion of the clones; in checked studies, under half of the deficit traces to unresolved V genes, and the cause of the others is not known. V and J calls and clone size are given by that table; D and trimming were obtained from the DNA. This sample is represented by roughly 150,000 clones; roughly 80% of them were singletons. The ten largest account for around 8% of the sample.

At one collaborating source in Seattle, patients were enrolled during active infection and were followed longitudinally through the course of disease. Whole blood was collected in K2EDTA tubes by collaborating institutions according to the institutions' own protocols. For TCRbeta analysis, collaborators shipped samples as frozen whole blood, isolated PBMCs, or DNA extracted from either of those sample types. This clone has a count of ten or more. Its recognized antigen is unknown. No base quality information exists; no much larger clone differs at one position. Sequencing was carried out using peripheral blood. The receptor's source is a woman of 80 years or more with COVID-19, enrolled during active disease. Here the chain combines TRBV11-1 and TRBJ2-2; TRBD1 is perhaps the D gene, given 6 matching bases. The DNA is TGTGCCAGCAGAGCCCTTCGGACAGCGAACACCGGGGAGCTGTTTTTT. Translated, this gives CASRALRTANTGELFF.